The 2 T cell receptor beta chains listed next were all sequenced from one sample in a study of cytotoxic CD8 clonotypes in ibrutinib-treated CLL. The repertoire was sequenced with immunoSEQ multiplex PCR; TCRdb's copy has only in-frame clones and lacks some. The sample contains roughly 250,000 clones, 70% of which appear only once. The material sequenced was PBMCs, taken after 24 months of ibrutinib treatment. The receptors were gathered from a human donor with chronic lymphocytic leukemia.

The chain has TRBV29-1 and TRBJ1-1; the match to TRBD1 covers 7 bases. The CDR3 spans 13 residues. In germline, CDR1 is SQVTM, CDR2 ANQGSEA. V shed 4 bases and J 2 bases; nucleotides not matched to a gene: 4. CDR3 residues: CSVAGQVNTEAFF. CDR3 nucleotide sequence: TGCAGCGTTGCAGGACAGGTCAACACTGAAGCTTTCTTT. The variable domain in full, completed from reference TRBV29-1 and TRBJ1-1, reads SAVISQKPSRDICQRGTSLTIQCQVDSQVTMMFWYRQQPGQSLTLIATANQGSEATYESGFVIDKFPISRPNLTFSTLTVSNMSPEDSSIYLCSVAGQVNTEAFFGQGTRLTVV.

This clone came up a few times. The chain couples TRBV10-3 to TRBJ2-7; the match to TRBD1 covers 9 bases. The V gene's germline CDR1 is ENHRY and CDR2 SYGVKD. This CDR3 contains 15 residues. V gave up 6 bases and J gave up 2 bases; unmatched junction bases: 8. The CDR3 region has the DNA TGTGCCATCAGGCACCGGGACAGGGTCCCCTACGAGCAGTACTTC. The encoded protein is CAIRHRDRVPYEQYF.